This TCR beta chain is from a study of tumor-infiltrating lymphocytes in localized non-small cell lung cancer. Profiled with immunoSEQ multiplex PCR; TCRdb holds only in-frame clones, not every one. The table shows fewer than 20,000 clones, with more than 60% occurring only once. Germline CDR1 and CDR2: SGHVS and FQNEAQ. Trimming shortened V by 0 bases and J by 2 bases, and 8 bases separated the two germline ends. This CDR3 has 15 residues. The TCR was taken from a human donor with non-small cell lung cancer. The chain is built from TRBV7-8 and TRBJ1-5; D might be TRBD1 (6 bases). Sequenced: lung tumor tissue. Here the CDR3 DNA reads TGTGCCAGCAGCTTAGCGAGACAGGGCAATCAGCCCCAGCATTTT. It specifies CASSLARQGNQPQHF.